These 18 T cell receptor beta chains share one sample of origin, sequenced in a study (dated by TCRdb to the mid-2010s). Library construction relied on RT-PCR. Sequencing was carried out with an Illumina MiSeq. TCRdb cleaned the public reads at Q25 with fastp, built clones with MiXCR and kept in-frame beta chains. Entries that share a CDR3 protein sequence are merged under the most common genes and DNA. The sample profile shows about 680,000 distinct CDR3 sequences; 11% to 15% of them were found once. The top ten clones comprise roughly 3.6% of the sample. The sequenced sample was memory CD4+ T cells from blood. The receptors shown here come from a female donor in good health, serving as a healthy control.

This sequence joins TRBV12-3 or TRBV12-4 and TRBJ1-1, with a possible D match to TRBD1 (5 bases). The CDR3 consists of 14 residues. Trimming stripped 6 bases from V and 6 bases from J, with 17 bases between. The CDR3 DNA follows: TGTGCCAGCAGCCTGGCTGGGGGGGAGGCTGAAGCTTTCTTT. Residues: CASSLAGGEAEAFF.

This chain connects TRBV7-2 to TRBJ2-3, with TRBD2 identical over 7 bases. This CDR3 has 17 residues. In germline, CDR1 is SGHTA, CDR2 FQGNSA. Trimming at V came to 2 bases and at J to 0 bases, leaving 8 bases not matched to a gene. The CDR3 reads CASSLTLGGRSTDTQYF. Written as DNA, the CDR3 is TGTGCCAGCAGCTTAACGCTTGGCGGGAGAAGCACAGATACGCAGTATTTT.

This chain connects TRBV5-1 to TRBJ2-7; D gene ambiguous. The CDR3 runs 14 residues. V was cut by 4 bases and J by 6 bases, with 17 bases left in between. Germline V gene data show CDR1 as SGHRS and CDR2 as YFSETQ. The CDR3 DNA is TGCGCCAGCAGCCCCGGTTGGGGATCGGGCGAGCAGTACTTC. Translated, it gives CASSPGWGSGEQYF.

This clonotype has a handful of counts. The chain uses TRBV20-1 and TRBJ2-2; no reliable D call. In germline, CDR1 is DFQATT, CDR2 SNEGSKA (reference sequence). V dropped 5 bases and J dropped 0 bases, with 16 bases sitting between them. The CDR3 spans 16 residues. The CDR3 sequence is CSAAALGSSNTGELFF. For the CDR3, the DNA is TGCAGTGCTGCCGCCCTAGGCAGCTCGAACACCGGGGAGCTGTTTTTT.

This clonotype appeared a few times. J is TRBJ1-1 and V is TRBV7-9, with a possible D match to TRBD1 (6 bases). V was cut by 5 bases and J by 6 bases, with 13 bases left in between. CDR3 size: 13 residues. From germline, CDR1 is SEHNR and CDR2 FQNEAQ (reference sequence). In nucleotides, the CDR3 is TGTGCCAGCAGCGGGTTTGGGGGCGCTGAAGCTTTCTTT. It yields the protein CASSGFGGAEAFF.

This clonotype was observed a handful of times. The chain joins TRBV10-3 to TRBJ2-4; possible D gene TRBD2, 5 bases. V was pared by 3 bases and J by 3 bases, with 9 bases between. Per germline, CDR1 ENHRY and CDR2 SYGVKD. This CDR3 comprises 14 residues. CDR3 in DNA: TGTGCCATCAGTGAATACCGGGACAAAAACATTCAGTACTTC. It encodes CAISEYRDKNIQYF.

This chain connects TRBV4-3 to TRBJ2-7, with D tentatively TRBD1 (6 bases). CDR3 length: 14 residues. CDR1 LGHNA and CDR2 YSLEER come from the germline V gene. Trimming stripped 6 bases from V and 7 bases from J, with 19 bases between. This chain's CDR3 is CASSANRELREQYF. CDR3 bases: TGCGCCAGCAGTGCTAACAGGGAACTACGAGAGCAGTACTTC.

Only a few counts were recorded for this clonotype. V is TRBV6-1 and J is TRBJ1-1; no clear D gene. This CDR3 contains 13 residues. The germline V gene encodes CDR1 MNHNS and CDR2 SASEGT. V was clipped by 2 bases and J by 4 bases, with 8 bases between them. CDR3 bases: TGTGCCAGCAGTGAATACGACTTCACTGAAGCTTTCTTT. It yields the protein CASSEYDFTEAFF.

The chain combines TRBV18 with TRBJ1-2; 10 bases map to TRBD1. The CDR3 loop spans 15 amino acids. V dropped 1 base and J dropped 6; count of bases not matched to a gene: 5. In germline, CDR1 is KGHSH, CDR2 LQKENI. CDR3 region: CASSPLSGTGDGYTF. CDR3 coding DNA: TGTGCCAGCTCACCACTTTCCGGGACAGGGGATGGCTACACCTTC.

The chain has TRBV20-1 and TRBJ2-3; perhaps TRBD2 as D (6 bases). This CDR3 has 15 amino acids. The V end was cut by 2 bases, the J end by 9 bases, with 21 bases between. The V gene's germline CDR1 is DFQATT and CDR2 SNEGSKA (reference sequence). CDR3 DNA sequence: TGCAGTGCTAGAACAGGCGGGGAGCTCAGACGAACGCAGTATTTT. Protein: CSARTGGELRRTQYF.

The chain uses TRBV3-1 and TRBJ1-5; maybe TRBD1 (6 bases). V was clipped by 2 bases and J by 11 bases, with 13 bases between them. There are 13 residues in the CDR3. CDR1 is LGHDT, CDR2 YNNKEL, per germline (reference sequence). The CDR3 DNA follows: TGTGCCAGCAGCCAAATGGCTGGACAGTCCCAGCATTTT. This translates into CASSQMAGQSQHF.

This sequence joins TRBV4-3 and TRBJ2-3, with 9 positions matching TRBD2. Germline values: CDR1 LGHNA, CDR2 YSLEER. The CDR3 extends over 15 amino acids. The trim removed 6 bases at V and 5 bases at J, leaving 9 bases unmatched. DNA for the CDR3: TGCGCCAGCAGTCACGGTGCGGGAGGGCAAGATACGCAGTATTTT. This translates into CASSHGAGGQDTQYF.

The V and J genes are TRBV30 and TRBJ1-3; the D gene is possibly TRBD1 (5 bases). This CDR3 region has 17 residues. V lost 1 base and J lost 0, with 16 bases in between. Germline V gene sequence: CDR1 GTSNPN, CDR2 SVGIG (reference sequence). The CDR3 loop is CAWSEWWDRNSGNTIYF. Here the CDR3 DNA reads TGTGCCTGGAGTGAGTGGTGGGACCGTAACTCTGGAAACACCATATATTTT.

The V and J genes are TRBV6-6 and TRBJ1-5; 9 bases line up with TRBD1. The CDR3 sequence is 18 residues long. With 7 bases clipped from V and 2 bases from J, the junction kept 15 bases outside the gene matches. Germline V gives CDR1 MNHNY, CDR2 SVGAGI (reference sequence). This chain's CDR3 is CASTAHGLQGAGNQPQHF. The CDR3 DNA reads as TGTGCCAGCACCGCTCATGGTTTACAGGGGGCAGGCAATCAGCCCCAGCATTTT.

Only a few counts were recorded for this clonotype. CDR3 in amino acids: CSASRRGFGNTEAFF. CDR3 nucleotide sequence: TGCAGTGCCTCCCGAAGAGGGTTCGGGAACACTGAAGCTTTCTTT. This chain joins TRBV20-1 and TRBJ1-1, with no clear D. V was shortened by 6 bases and J by 1 base, with 18 bases between the two germline ends. This CDR3 is built from 15 residues. Germline CDR1 DFQATT, CDR2 SNEGSKA (reference sequence).

The genes are TRBV20-1 and TRBJ2-1; 10 bases map to TRBD2. Germline V gene sequence: CDR1 DFQATT, CDR2 SNEGSKA (reference sequence). The CDR3 spans 15 residues. V was pared by 3 bases and J by 3 bases, with 5 bases of the junction left unmatched. The DNA of the CDR3 is TGCAGTGCTAGTCGTGGGACTAGCGACTACAATGAGCAGTTCTTC. Its translation: CSASRGTSDYNEQFF.

This chain joins TRBV29-1 and TRBJ2-5; D is possibly TRBD1 or TRBD2 (5 bases each). Trimming pared 3 bases from V and 5 bases from J, leaving 10 bases between. The CDR3 runs to 12 residues. The germline V gene encodes CDR1 SQVTM and CDR2 ANQGSEA. Written as DNA, the CDR3 is TGCAGCGTTGACCCATGGGGGGAGACCCAGTACTTC. Encoded protein: CSVDPWGETQYF.

The V call is TRBV7-2, the J call TRBJ2-3, with 11 nucleotides matching TRBD2. This CDR3 is 17 amino acids long. Germline CDR1 is SGHTA and CDR2 is FQGNSA. The ends lost 5 bases at V and 0 bases at J; junction bases unmatched: 7. CDR3 in amino acids: CASSPGLADPSTDTQYF. DNA for the CDR3: TGTGCCAGCAGCCCGGGACTAGCGGACCCTAGCACAGATACGCAGTATTTT.